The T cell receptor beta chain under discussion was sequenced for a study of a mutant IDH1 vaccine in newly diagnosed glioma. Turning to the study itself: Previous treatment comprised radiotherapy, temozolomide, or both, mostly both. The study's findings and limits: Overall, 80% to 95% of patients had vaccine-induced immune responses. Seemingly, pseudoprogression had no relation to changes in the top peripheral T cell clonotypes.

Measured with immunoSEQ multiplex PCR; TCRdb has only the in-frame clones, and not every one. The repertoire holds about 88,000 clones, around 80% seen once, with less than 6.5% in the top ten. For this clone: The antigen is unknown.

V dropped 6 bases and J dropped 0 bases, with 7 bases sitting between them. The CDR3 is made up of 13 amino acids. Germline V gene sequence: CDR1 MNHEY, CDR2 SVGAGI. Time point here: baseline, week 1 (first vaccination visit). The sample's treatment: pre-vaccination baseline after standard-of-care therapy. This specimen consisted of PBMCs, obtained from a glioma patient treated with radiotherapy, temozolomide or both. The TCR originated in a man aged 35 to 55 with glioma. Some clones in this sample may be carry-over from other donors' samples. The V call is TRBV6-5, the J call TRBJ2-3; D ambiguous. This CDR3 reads CASRPPSTDTQYF. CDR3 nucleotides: TGTGCCAGCAGACCACCAAGCACAGATACGCAGTATTTT.